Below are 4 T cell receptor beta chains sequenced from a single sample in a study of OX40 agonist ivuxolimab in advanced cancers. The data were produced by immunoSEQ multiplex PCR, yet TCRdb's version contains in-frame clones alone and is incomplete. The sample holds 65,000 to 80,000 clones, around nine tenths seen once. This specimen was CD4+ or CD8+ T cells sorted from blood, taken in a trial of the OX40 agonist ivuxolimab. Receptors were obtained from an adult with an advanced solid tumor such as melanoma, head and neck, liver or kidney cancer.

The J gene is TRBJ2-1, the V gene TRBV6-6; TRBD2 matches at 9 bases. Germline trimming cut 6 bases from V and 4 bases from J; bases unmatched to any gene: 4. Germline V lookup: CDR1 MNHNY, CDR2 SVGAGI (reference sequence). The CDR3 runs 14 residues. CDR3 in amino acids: CASSASGAYNEQFF. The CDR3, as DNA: TGTGCCAGCAGCGCTAGCGGGGCTTACAATGAGCAGTTCTTC.

In nucleotides, the CDR3 is TGTGCCAGCAGGCTTGACAGGGACCATGAAAAACTGTTTTTT. This encodes CASRLDRDHEKLFF. The rearrangement joins TRBV27 to TRBJ1-4, with TRBD1 identical over 7 bases. The V gene end was trimmed by 6 bases and the J gene end by 6 bases; junction bases not matched to a gene: 7. Per the germline V gene, CDR1 is MNHEY and CDR2 is SMNVEV (reference sequence). There are 14 residues in the CDR3. Full variable domain (missing parts from reference TRBV27 and TRBJ1-4): EAQVTQNPRYLITVTGKKLTVTCSQNMNHEYMSWYRQDPGLGLRQIYYSMNVEVTDKGDVPEGYKVSRKEKRNFPLILESPSPNQTSLYFCASRLDRDHEKLFFGSGTQLSVL.

The CDR3 nucleotides are TGTGCCAGTAAACAGTCCAATCAGCCCCAGCATTTT. It translates to CASKQSNQPQHF. The J gene is TRBJ1-5, the V gene TRBV19; D ambiguous. The germline CDR1 and CDR2 sequences are LNHDA and SQIVND (reference sequence). This CDR3 has 12 amino acids. Trimming removed 7 bases from V and 3 bases from J, with 7 bases in between.

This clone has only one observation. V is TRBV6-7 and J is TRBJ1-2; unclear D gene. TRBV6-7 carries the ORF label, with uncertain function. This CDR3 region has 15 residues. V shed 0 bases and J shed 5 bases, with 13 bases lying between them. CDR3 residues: CASSYSRQRRYGYTF. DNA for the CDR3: TGTGCCAGCAGTTACTCGAGGCAGAGACGGTATGGCTACACCTTC.